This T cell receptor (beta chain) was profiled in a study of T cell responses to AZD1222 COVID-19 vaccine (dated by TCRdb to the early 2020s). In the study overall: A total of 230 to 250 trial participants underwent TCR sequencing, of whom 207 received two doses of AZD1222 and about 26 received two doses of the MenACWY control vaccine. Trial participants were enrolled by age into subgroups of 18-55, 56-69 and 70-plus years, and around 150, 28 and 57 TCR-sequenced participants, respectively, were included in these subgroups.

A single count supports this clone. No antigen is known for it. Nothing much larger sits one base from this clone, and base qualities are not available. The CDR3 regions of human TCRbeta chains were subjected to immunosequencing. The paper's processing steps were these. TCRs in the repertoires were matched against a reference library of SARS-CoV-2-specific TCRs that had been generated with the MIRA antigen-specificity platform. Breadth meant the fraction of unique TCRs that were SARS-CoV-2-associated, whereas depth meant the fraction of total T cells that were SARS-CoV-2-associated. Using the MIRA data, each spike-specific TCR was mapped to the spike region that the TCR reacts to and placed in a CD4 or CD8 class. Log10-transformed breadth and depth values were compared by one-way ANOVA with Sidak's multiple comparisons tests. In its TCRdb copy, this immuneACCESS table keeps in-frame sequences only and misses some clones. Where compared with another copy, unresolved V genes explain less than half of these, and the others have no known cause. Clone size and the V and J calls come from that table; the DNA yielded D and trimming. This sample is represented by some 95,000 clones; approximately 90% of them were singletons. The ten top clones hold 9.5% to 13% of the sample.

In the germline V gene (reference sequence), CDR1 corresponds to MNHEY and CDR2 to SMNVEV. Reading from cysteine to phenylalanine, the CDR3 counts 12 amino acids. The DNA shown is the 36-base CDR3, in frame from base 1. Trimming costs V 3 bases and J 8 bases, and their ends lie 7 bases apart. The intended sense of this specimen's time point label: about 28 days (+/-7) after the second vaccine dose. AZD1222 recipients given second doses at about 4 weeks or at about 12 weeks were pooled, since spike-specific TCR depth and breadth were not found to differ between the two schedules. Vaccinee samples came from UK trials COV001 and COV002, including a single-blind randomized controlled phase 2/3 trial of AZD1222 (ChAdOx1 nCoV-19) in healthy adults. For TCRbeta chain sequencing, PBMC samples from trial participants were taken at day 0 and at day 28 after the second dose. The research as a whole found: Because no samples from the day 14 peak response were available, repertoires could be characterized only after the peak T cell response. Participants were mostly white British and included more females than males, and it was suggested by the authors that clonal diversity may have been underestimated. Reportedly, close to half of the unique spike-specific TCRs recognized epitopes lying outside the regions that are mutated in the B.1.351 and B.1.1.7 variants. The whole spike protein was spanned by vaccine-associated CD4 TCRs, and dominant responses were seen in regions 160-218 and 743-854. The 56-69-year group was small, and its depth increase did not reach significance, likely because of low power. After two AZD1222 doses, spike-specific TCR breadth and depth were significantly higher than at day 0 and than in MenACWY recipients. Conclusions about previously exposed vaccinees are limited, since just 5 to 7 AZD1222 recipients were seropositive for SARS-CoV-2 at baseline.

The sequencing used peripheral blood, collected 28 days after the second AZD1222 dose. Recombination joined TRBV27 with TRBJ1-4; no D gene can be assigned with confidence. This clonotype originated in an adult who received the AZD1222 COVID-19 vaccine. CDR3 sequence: CASSFTGEKLFF. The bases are TGTGCCAGCAGTTTTACGGGGGAAAAACTGTTTTTT.